The 27 T cell receptor beta chains given below trace back to one sample, sequenced in a study of metastatic and nonmetastatic thyroid tumors. TCRdb re-clonotyped the PCR reads via MiXCR. The data show 30,000 to 45,000 clones, around 43% seen once. No patient had received any treatment before thyroid surgery. The source material was tumor tissue. Source of these receptors: a male donor with papillary thyroid cancer or a benign thyroid nodule (not recorded which). Some clones in this sample may be carry-over from other donors' samples.

The rearrangement joins TRBV14 to TRBJ1-1; D may be TRBD1 (6 bases). The CDR3 is 16 residues long. CDR1 and CDR2 (germline): SGHDN, FVKESK. Trimming shortened V by 0 bases and J by 7 bases, and 18 bases separated the two germline ends. CDR3 sequence reads: CASSQERGVMVNEAFF. The CDR3 DNA follows: TGTGCCAGCAGCCAAGAGAGGGGGGTGATGGTTAATGAAGCTTTCTTT.

The chain recombines TRBV24-1 with TRBJ1-5; D unclear. This CDR3 is built from 13 residues. Looked up from germline, CDR1 is KGHDR and CDR2 is SFDVKD. V shed 4 bases and J shed 7 bases, with 10 bases lying between them. The CDR3 DNA reads as TGTGCCACCAGTGACCGAGTAGGGCAGCCCCAGCATTTT. This sequence encodes CATSDRVGQPQHF.

The sample holds a few counts of this clone. The J gene is TRBJ2-7, the V gene TRBV7-2; D is possibly TRBD1 (5 bases). V was clipped by 6 bases and J by 6 bases, with 12 bases between them. This CDR3 region has 12 residues. Germline CDR1 is SGHTA and CDR2 is FQGNSA. The CDR3 loop reads CASRQGFGEQYF. The CDR3 bases are TGTGCCAGCAGGCAGGGATTTGGCGAGCAGTACTTC.

This clone was found a few times. The rearrangement joins TRBV6-1 to TRBJ1-2; D ambiguous. The length of the CDR3 is 10 residues. Germline CDR1 is MNHNS and CDR2 is SASEGT. V dropped 6 bases and J dropped 9 bases, with 8 bases sitting between them. CDR3 amino acids: CASSLNSYTF. DNA for the CDR3: TGTGCCAGCAGCCTGAATAGCTACACCTTC.

V gene TRBV18 combines with J gene TRBJ1-2, with D perhaps matching TRBD1 (6 bases). With 1 base removed from V and 10 bases from J, the gap between germline ends came to 19 bases. The CDR3 spans 15 residues. Germline values: CDR1 KGHSH, CDR2 LQKENI. CDR3 region: CASSPRSQQGGNYTF. CDR3 in DNA: TGTGCCAGCTCACCACGGAGTCAACAGGGAGGTAACTACACCTTC.

A single count supports this clone. The chain uses TRBV7-8 and TRBJ2-7; 9 bases align to TRBD2. Germline V gives CDR1 SGHVS, CDR2 FQNEAQ. The V and J ends lost 2 bases and 2 bases, in that order; junction bases with no gene match: 13. This CDR3 contains 18 residues. In nucleotides, the CDR3 is TGTGCCAGCAGCTTAATGGGCGGAGGCGGGGGGGCTCCCTACGAGCAGTACTTC. Translation gives CASSLMGGGGGAPYEQYF.

This clone was counted a few times. Written as DNA, the CDR3 is TGTGCCAGCTCTCCCACTTCTAGCGGGGCGAACACCGGGGAGCTGTTTTTT. Residues: CASSPTSSGANTGELFF. The chain links TRBV18 to TRBJ2-2; TRBD2 matches at 9 bases. Germline lookup yields CDR1 KGHSH and CDR2 LQKENI. The J segment lost 0 bases and the V segment lost 6 bases, leaving 8 bases of the junction unmatched. CDR3 length: 17 residues.

This clone was detected only a few times. The chain employs TRBV3-1 and TRBJ2-3; D remains unclear. The germline V and J ends were trimmed by 0 bases and 1 base, with 14 bases remaining between them. This CDR3 is built from 17 residues. The germline CDR1 and CDR2 sequences are LGHDT and YNNKEL (reference sequence). CDR3 sequence (DNA): TGTGCCAGCAGCCAAGATAAGAAGACTCCCCGCACAGATACGCAGTATTTT. Translating gives CASSQDKKTPRTDTQYF.

The chain couples TRBV28 to TRBJ1-1, with D possibly matching TRBD1 (5 bases). The V and J ends lost 5 bases and 1 base respectively, with 14 bases between them. This CDR3 has 15 amino acids. Germline V gene data show CDR1 as MDHEN and CDR2 as SYDVKM. The DNA of the CDR3 is TGTGCCAGCAGTCCCCCGACAGCGAGGAACACTGAAGCTTTCTTT. This gives the protein CASSPPTARNTEAFF.

This clone has just a few counts. The J gene is TRBJ2-7, the V gene TRBV20-1; D might be TRBD1 (6 bases). The CDR3 is made up of 15 amino acids. The germline V gene encodes CDR1 DFQATT and CDR2 SNEGSKA (reference sequence). V lost 3 bases to trimming and J lost 3 bases, with 18 bases between them. CDR3: CSARTEPGALYEQYF. The CDR3 DNA reads TGCAGTGCTAGGACAGAACCAGGGGCTCTCTACGAGCAGTACTTC.

This clone turned up a few times. This sequence joins TRBV2 and TRBJ2-7; 7 bases match TRBD1. Trimming at V came to 6 bases and at J to 6 bases, leaving 11 bases not matched to a gene. The CDR3 is 14 residues long. Germline CDR1 reads SNHLY; CDR2 reads FYNNEI. CDR3 amino acids: CASRTVTGSGEQYF. For the CDR3, the DNA is TGTGCCAGCAGAACCGTGACAGGGTCGGGCGAGCAGTACTTC.

The J gene is TRBJ1-1, the V gene TRBV6-1, with D uncertain. The V and J ends lost 5 bases and 2 bases respectively, with 12 bases between them. The CDR3 has 14 residues. Germline V gene sequence: CDR1 MNHNS, CDR2 SASEGT. This CDR3 reads CASSSPDRNTEAFF. CDR3 nucleotide sequence: TGTGCCAGCAGTTCCCCAGACCGAAACACTGAAGCTTTCTTT.

This chain connects TRBV20-1 to TRBJ2-7, with a possible D match to TRBD1 (6 bases). Trimming pared 1 base from V and 0 bases from J, leaving 10 bases between. The CDR3 totals 14 residues. Germline V CDR1 and CDR2: DFQATT, SNEGSKA (reference sequence). The CDR3 nucleotides are TGCAGTGCTAGAGCACGGGACAACTCCTACGAGCAGTACTTC. Amino acid sequence: CSARARDNSYEQYF.

The chain combines TRBV9 with TRBJ2-1; TRBD2 matches at 9 bases. V shed 2 bases, J shed 5 bases, and the junction held 5 bases outside the gene matches. This CDR3 spans 15 amino acids. Germline V lookup: CDR1 SGDLS, CDR2 YYNGEE. CDR3 in DNA: TGTGCCAGCAGCGTGAGCGGGAGGTGGGACAATGAGCAGTTCTTC. It specifies CASSVSGRWDNEQFF.

The chain recombines TRBV3-1 with TRBJ1-2; D possibly corresponds to TRBD1 (5 bases). V was clipped by 4 bases and J by 5 bases, with 8 bases between them. Germline V gives CDR1 LGHDT, CDR2 YNNKEL (reference sequence). This CDR3 comprises 12 residues. The DNA of the CDR3 is TGTGCCAGCAGCCCCCAGGGATATGGCTACACCTTC. Its translation: CASSPQGYGYTF.

The rearrangement joins TRBV20-1 to TRBJ1-2; 8 nucleotides agree with TRBD1. CDR3 length: 16 residues. Germline assignment: CDR1 DFQATT and CDR2 SNEGSKA (reference sequence). Losses at the gene ends were 5 bases for V and 5 bases for J; bases not matched to a gene: 16. The CDR3 nucleotides are TGCAGTGCTCGACCGGGACAGGTTTCGACTGGGTATGGCTACACCTTC. Its translation: CSARPGQVSTGYGYTF.

The J gene is TRBJ2-1, the V gene TRBV20-1; D gene unclear. V dropped 8 bases and J dropped 6 bases, with 20 bases sitting between them. This CDR3 has 14 amino acids. Germline CDR1 DFQATT, CDR2 SNEGSKA (reference sequence). CDR3 nucleotides: TGCAGTCCAACCCCAGACTTGAGAGTCAATGAGCAGTTCTTC. Translated: CSPTPDLRVNEQFF.

The chain uses TRBV20-1 and TRBJ2-7; D gene ambiguous. Trimming left V 3 bases short and J 4 bases short, with 19 bases between. CDR1 and CDR2 (germline): DFQATT, SNEGSKA (reference sequence). The CDR3 length is 15 residues. CDR3 DNA: TGCAGTGCTAGTTTGGTTAGAAAGCAGATTTACGAGCAGTACTTC. Its translation is CSASLVRKQIYEQYF.

The chain uses TRBV9 and TRBJ2-7; the match to TRBD2 covers 8 bases. The CDR3 is 14 amino acids. Germline-derived CDR1 and CDR2 are SGDLS and YYNGEE. The V segment lost 2 bases and the J segment 5 bases; nucleotides outside the gene matches: 6. The CDR3 DNA sequence: TGTGCCAGCAGCGTGGGGCGGGAGGTCGACGAGCAGTACTTC. It codes for CASSVGREVDEQYF.

The table lists this clone with a few counts. V is TRBV27 and J is TRBJ1-6; no clear D gene. The germline gives CDR1 MNHEY, CDR2 SMNVEV (reference sequence). The CDR3 consists of 13 residues. The V end lost 5 bases, the J end lost 5 bases, and 7 bases lay between the germline ends. CDR3 bases: TGTGCCAGCAGTGCCACGAATAATTCACCCCTCCACTTT. Translation gives CASSATNNSPLHF.

CDR3 residues: CASSQGAGGSSGNTIYF. The CDR3 nucleotides are TGCGCCAGCAGCCAAGGGGCGGGGGGGAGCTCTGGAAACACCATATATTTT. The chain couples TRBV4-1 to TRBJ1-3; perhaps TRBD1 as D (5 bases). CDR1 and CDR2 from the germline V gene are MGHRA and YSYEKL. The V end was cut by 1 base, the J end by 0 bases, with 13 bases between. The CDR3 has 17 residues.

The chain recombines TRBV3-1 with TRBJ1-2; D ambiguous. Germline CDR1 LGHDT, CDR2 YNNKEL (reference sequence). This CDR3 region has 14 residues. V was trimmed by 1 base and J by 6 bases, leaving 12 bases between them. The CDR3 here is CASSQGGRMHGYTF. The CDR3 DNA is TGTGCCAGCAGCCAAGGAGGACGGATGCATGGCTACACCTTC.

The chain joins TRBV5-1 to TRBJ2-1; TRBD2 agrees at 9 bases. This CDR3 region has 16 residues. The V gene's germline CDR1 is SGHRS and CDR2 YFSETQ. J gave up 6 bases and V 0 bases, and 7 bases lay outside the gene matches. The CDR3 DNA reads TGCGCCAGCAGCTTGGGGCTAGCGGGGAAGGTCAATGAGCAGTTCTTC. Its protein is CASSLGLAGKVNEQFF.

V is TRBV11-2 and J is TRBJ2-5, with TRBD1 matching 8 bases. The V segment lost 7 bases and the J segment 0 bases; nucleotides outside the gene matches: 4. In germline, CDR1 is SGHAT, CDR2 FQNNGV. The CDR3 runs to 14 residues. The CDR3 loop reads CASKRQGYQETQYF. The CDR3 DNA sequence: TGTGCCAGCAAGAGACAGGGGTACCAAGAGACCCAGTACTTC.

This clone was found a few times. The CDR3 here is CASSFGPTDTQYF. CDR3 coding DNA: TGTGCCAGCAGCTTCGGGCCCACAGATACGCAGTATTTT. The chain employs TRBV7-3 and TRBJ2-3, with no clear D. Trimming stripped 3 bases from V and 2 bases from J, with 6 bases between. This CDR3 comprises 13 residues. CDR1 SGHTA and CDR2 FQGTGA come from the germline V gene.

This clone was seen only a few times. The J gene is TRBJ2-7, the V gene TRBV11-2; TRBD1 aligns across 7 bases. Germline lookup yields CDR1 SGHAT and CDR2 FQNNGV. CDR3 size: 15 residues. Trimming cost V 5 bases and J 0 bases; bases outside gene matches: 7. The CDR3 is CASSIGGLSSYEQYF. The DNA of the CDR3 is TGTGCCAGCAGCATAGGGGGCCTAAGCTCCTACGAGCAGTACTTC. Variable domain in full (rest from reference TRBV11-2 and TRBJ2-7): EAGVAQSPRYKIIEKRQSVAFWCNPISGHATLYWYQQILGQGPKLLIQFQNNGVVDDSQLPKDRFSAERLKGVDSTLKIQPAKLEDSAVYLCASSIGGLSSYEQYFGPGTRLTVT.

The chain combines TRBV11-2 with TRBJ2-3; D ambiguous. The V gene lost 1 base and the J gene lost 1 base, with 18 bases spanning the gap. Germline assignment: CDR1 SGHAT and CDR2 FQNNGV. The CDR3 runs 18 residues. The chain's CDR3 is CASSLVGMGNLGTDTQYF. The CDR3 coding sequence is TGTGCCAGCAGCTTAGTCGGTATGGGGAACCTGGGCACAGATACGCAGTATTTT.